The sequence of this T cell receptor (beta chain) was determined in a study of cytomegalovirus exposure and HLA in healthy donors. On the study more broadly: HLA-typed donors were the source of approximately 80 million unique TCRs held in an early data release. Study-level results: Reports indicated that the classifier achieved high specificity and sensitivity in diagnosing cytomegalovirus status.

Details on this clone: Its antigen remains unknown.

Despite likely unrecorded immune exposures, the donors were nominally healthy at the time of sampling. PCR was performed using 60 Vbeta and 13 Jbeta primers. Per the original methods: It was a later analysis that counted tens of millions of unique TCR beta chains, of which some 10 million were shared. The data were produced by immunoSEQ multiplex PCR, yet TCRdb's version contains in-frame clones alone and is incomplete. V and J calls and clone size are given by that table; D and trimming were obtained from the DNA. The sample shows around 130,000 clones, over 70% of them seen only once. There are 15 residues in the CDR3. CDR1 is SGHRS, CDR2 YFSETQ, per germline. V shed 6 bases and J 4 bases; nucleotides not matched to a gene: 10.

The TCR comes from a woman aged 40 to 49 in good health and CMV-seropositive. The sequenced sample was PBMCs. The rearrangement joins TRBV5-1 to TRBJ2-7, with 10 positions matching TRBD1. CDR3 region: CASTAGTGVTYEQYF. The CDR3 region has the DNA TGCGCCAGCACCGCCGGGACAGGGGTTACTTACGAGCAGTACTTC.